The rows below give T cell receptor beta chains drawn from one sample of a study of cytomegalovirus exposure and HLA in healthy donors. Clones were sequenced by immunoSEQ multiplex PCR, and TCRdb holds only the in-frame ones, with some missing. The sample lists around 230,000 clones; around 80% were seen once. The sample was PBMCs. Receptors were obtained from a middle-aged man in good health and CMV-seropositive. The CDR3 runs from the conserved cysteine through the conserved F or W. The order of the fields is CDR3 length, D gene, clone size, V gene, J gene, CDR3 DNA, CDR3 protein. The D gene is left open where the match is weak. Clone sizes are given selectively: once, few, many, or a class where the clone is expanded.

CDR3 length: 16; D gene: TRBD2; clone size: .; V gene: TRBV5-1; J gene: TRBJ2-7; CDR3 DNA: TGCGCCAGCAGCACGGGAGGGGCGGGGATGACCTACGAGCAGTACTTC; CDR3 protein: CASSTGGAGMTYEQYF
CDR3 length: 15; D gene: .; clone size: .; V gene: TRBV15; J gene: TRBJ2-5; CDR3 DNA: TGTGCCACCAGCAGAGCGACAGGGGAGGGAGAGACCCAGTACTTC; CDR3 protein: CATSRATGEGETQYF
CDR3 length: 15; D gene: TRBD2; clone size: .; V gene: TRBV28; J gene: TRBJ2-1; CDR3 DNA: TGTGCCAGCGATGCGGGAGGGGGGGGTTTGAATGAGCAGTTCTTC; CDR3 protein: CASDAGGGGLNEQFF
CDR3 length: 18; D gene: TRBD2; clone size: .; V gene: TRBV5-1; J gene: TRBJ2-2; CDR3 DNA: TGCGCCAGCAGCTGGTTAGCGGGAGGGCCGAGTGTTTCCGGGGAGCTGTTTTTT; CDR3 protein: CASSWLAGGPSVSGELFF
CDR3 length: 13; D gene: .; clone size: .; V gene: TRBV29-1; J gene: TRBJ2-5; CDR3 DNA: TGCAGCGTTCGAGTACTGATGCAAGAGACCCAGTACTTC; CDR3 protein: CSVRVLMQETQYF
CDR3 length: 14; D gene: TRBD2; clone size: .; V gene: TRBV10-1; J gene: TRBJ2-1; CDR3 DNA: TGCGCCAGCAGTGTTCGGCGGGAGAGAGGGGAGCAGTTCTTC; CDR3 protein: CASSVRRERGEQFF
CDR3 length: 18; D gene: .; clone size: .; V gene: TRBV11-2; J gene: TRBJ1-2; CDR3 DNA: TGTGCCAGCAGCTCTTTGAAAGACCGGGACACCTTTAACTATGGCTACACCTTC; CDR3 protein: CASSSLKDRDTFNYGYTF
CDR3 length: 16; D gene: .; clone size: .; V gene: TRBV9; J gene: TRBJ2-5; CDR3 DNA: TGTGCCAGCAGCGTAGAGGGGGACCTAATGGGAGAGACCCAGTACTTC; CDR3 protein: CASSVEGDLMGETQYF
CDR3 length: 16; D gene: .; clone size: .; V gene: TRBV4-1; J gene: TRBJ1-1; CDR3 DNA: TGCGCCAGCAGCCGAGACACAGGGAGTACAGTCACTGAAGCTTTCTTT; CDR3 protein: CASSRDTGSTVTEAFF
CDR3 length: 15; D gene: TRBD1; clone size: .; V gene: TRBV6-5; J gene: TRBJ1-5; CDR3 DNA: TGTGCCAGCAGGGACAGGGGAGGGAGCAATCAGCCCCAGCATTTT; CDR3 protein: CASRDRGGSNQPQHF
CDR3 length: 14; D gene: TRBD1; clone size: .; V gene: TRBV12-5; J gene: TRBJ2-2; CDR3 DNA: TGTGCTAGTGGTCCCGGGACAGCCCTAGGGGAGCTGTTTTTT; CDR3 protein: CASGPGTALGELFF
CDR3 length: 15; D gene: TRBD1; clone size: once; V gene: TRBV29-1; J gene: TRBJ1-2; CDR3 DNA: TGCAGCGTTCCAGACAGGGGAAGGGGTTTACATGGCTACACCTTC; CDR3 protein: CSVPDRGRGLHGYTF
CDR3 length: 16; D gene: TRBD1; clone size: .; V gene: TRBV5-1; J gene: TRBJ2-5; CDR3 DNA: TGCGCCAGCAGCTTGGGGGACAGGGGGCAGATCGAGACCCAGTACTTC; CDR3 protein: CASSLGDRGQIETQYF
CDR3 length: 18; D gene: TRBD1; clone size: few; V gene: TRBV5-1; J gene: TRBJ1-1; CDR3 DNA: TGCGCCAGCAGCTTCACCACAGGGGCCCTCCCTCCAAACACTGAAGCTTTCTTT; CDR3 protein: CASSFTTGALPPNTEAFF
CDR3 length: 18; D gene: .; clone size: .; V gene: TRBV14; J gene: TRBJ2-1; CDR3 DNA: TGTGCCAGCAGCCAGCCCTTTGCGAGGGGACTGATATACAATGAGCAGTTCTTC; CDR3 protein: CASSQPFARGLIYNEQFF
CDR3 length: 14; D gene: .; clone size: .; V gene: TRBV6-6; J gene: TRBJ1-1; CDR3 DNA: TGTGCCAGCAGTGCGGGGCCGCGGGGCACTGAAGCTTTCTTT; CDR3 protein: CASSAGPRGTEAFF
CDR3 length: 11; D gene: TRBD2; clone size: .; V gene: TRBV19; J gene: TRBJ2-4; CDR3 DNA: TGTGCCACGGGAGGGGCAAACATTCAGTACTTC; CDR3 protein: CATGGANIQYF
CDR3 length: 13; D gene: TRBD2; clone size: .; V gene: TRBV29-1; J gene: TRBJ2-3; CDR3 DNA: TGCAGCGTCCTCCATGGGGGGGCAGATACGCAGTATTTT; CDR3 protein: CSVLHGGADTQYF
CDR3 length: 13; D gene: .; clone size: .; V gene: TRBV19; J gene: TRBJ2-7; CDR3 DNA: TGTGCCAGTAGTACACTAGAGGGATACGAGCAGTACTTC; CDR3 protein: CASSTLEGYEQYF
CDR3 length: 15; D gene: .; clone size: .; V gene: TRBV11-2; J gene: TRBJ1-2; CDR3 DNA: TGTGCCAGCAGCTTAGGAGCCTCGGGGTTCTATGGCTACACCTTC; CDR3 protein: CASSLGASGFYGYTF
CDR3 length: 15; D gene: TRBD1; clone size: .; V gene: TRBV6-6; J gene: TRBJ1-4; CDR3 DNA: TGTGCCAGCAGTTACCCCGGGACAGGGAATGAAAAACTGTTTTTT; CDR3 protein: CASSYPGTGNEKLFF
CDR3 length: 15; D gene: .; clone size: .; V gene: TRBV5-4; J gene: TRBJ2-3; CDR3 DNA: TGTGCCAGCAGCTTGGCGGGGACTAGCACAGATACGCAGTATTTT; CDR3 protein: CASSLAGTSTDTQYF
CDR3 length: 18; D gene: TRBD1; clone size: .; V gene: TRBV5-8; J gene: TRBJ1-2; CDR3 DNA: TGTGCCAGCAGCCCTTGGCCCATACGGACAGGGGCTGACTATGGCTACACCTTC; CDR3 protein: CASSPWPIRTGADYGYTF
CDR3 length: 14; D gene: TRBD2; clone size: .; V gene: TRBV5-1; J gene: TRBJ2-5; CDR3 DNA: TGCGCCAGCGCGGGACTAGCGGGAGTAGAGACCCAGTACTTC; CDR3 protein: CASAGLAGVETQYF
CDR3 length: 15; D gene: .; clone size: .; V gene: TRBV14; J gene: TRBJ2-1; CDR3 DNA: TGTGCCAGCAGCCAAGGGAAGGGGTTAGCACAGGAGCAGTTCTTC; CDR3 protein: CASSQGKGLAQEQFF
CDR3 length: 16; D gene: TRBD1; clone size: .; V gene: TRBV9; J gene: TRBJ1-3; CDR3 DNA: TGTGCCAGCAGCGTAGATGGACAGGAGGCAGGAAACACCATATATTTT; CDR3 protein: CASSVDGQEAGNTIYF
CDR3 length: 14; D gene: .; clone size: .; V gene: TRBV2; J gene: TRBJ2-1; CDR3 DNA: TGTGCCAGCAGTCTAGCGCAATGGGGCAATGAGCAGTTCTTC; CDR3 protein: CASSLAQWGNEQFF
CDR3 length: 15; D gene: .; clone size: .; V gene: TRBV28; J gene: TRBJ1-4; CDR3 DNA: TGTGCCAGCAGTTACCCCGGGACACCGAATGAAAAACTGTTTTTT; CDR3 protein: CASSYPGTPNEKLFF
CDR3 length: 14; D gene: TRBD2; clone size: .; V gene: TRBV6-1; J gene: TRBJ2-1; CDR3 DNA: TGTGCCAGCAGGACAATGACTAGCGGGGATGAGCAGTTCTTC; CDR3 protein: CASRTMTSGDEQFF
CDR3 length: 14; D gene: TRBD1; clone size: .; V gene: TRBV10-2; J gene: TRBJ2-2; CDR3 DNA: TGCGCCAGCAGACAGGGGGCATCTGCCGGGGAGCTGTTTTTT; CDR3 protein: CASRQGASAGELFF
CDR3 length: 14; D gene: TRBD2; clone size: .; V gene: TRBV27; J gene: TRBJ2-7; CDR3 DNA: TGTGCCAGCAGCGGACTAGCGGGGGCCTACGAGCAGTACTTC; CDR3 protein: CASSGLAGAYEQYF
CDR3 length: 14; D gene: .; clone size: .; V gene: TRBV5-5; J gene: TRBJ1-1; CDR3 DNA: TGTGCCAGCAGCAGACACGTACAGAACACTGAAGCTTTCTTT; CDR3 protein: CASSRHVQNTEAFF
CDR3 length: 15; D gene: .; clone size: .; V gene: TRBV6-1; J gene: TRBJ1-1; CDR3 DNA: TGTGCCAGCAGTGACAGGCCAAATTCGAACACTGAAGCTTTCTTT; CDR3 protein: CASSDRPNSNTEAFF
CDR3 length: 14; D gene: TRBD2; clone size: once; V gene: TRBV15; J gene: TRBJ2-7; CDR3 DNA: TGTGCCACCAGCAGAATGGGACTACCCTACGAGCAGTACTTC; CDR3 protein: CATSRMGLPYEQYF
CDR3 length: 14; D gene: .; clone size: .; V gene: TRBV15; J gene: TRBJ2-5; CDR3 DNA: TGTGCCACCAGCCCCCCCGGACGGGGAGAGACCCAGTACTTC; CDR3 protein: CATSPPGRGETQYF
CDR3 length: 15; D gene: .; clone size: .; V gene: TRBV29-1; J gene: TRBJ2-1; CDR3 DNA: TGCAGCGTTGGGGAGACTCTTCCCTCCTACAATGAGCAGTTCTTC; CDR3 protein: CSVGETLPSYNEQFF
CDR3 length: 17; D gene: .; clone size: .; V gene: TRBV25-1; J gene: TRBJ1-5; CDR3 DNA: TGTGCCAGCAGTGAATATACTCCCCTTTATAGCAATCAGCCCCAGCATTTT; CDR3 protein: CASSEYTPLYSNQPQHF
CDR3 length: 15; D gene: TRBD1; clone size: .; V gene: TRBV5-1; J gene: TRBJ2-3; CDR3 DNA: TGCGCCAGCAGCTTGGGGGACAGGGGGACAGATACGCAGTATTTT; CDR3 protein: CASSLGDRGTDTQYF
CDR3 length: 12; D gene: .; clone size: .; V gene: TRBV28; J gene: TRBJ2-1; CDR3 DNA: TGTGCCAGCAGTGAGGTGAGGAGTGAGCAGTTCTTC; CDR3 protein: CASSEVRSEQFF
CDR3 length: 15; D gene: TRBD1; clone size: once; V gene: TRBV7-2; J gene: TRBJ1-5; CDR3 DNA: TGTGCCAGCAGCGCCCAACAGGGGGGGAATCAGCCCCAGCATTTT; CDR3 protein: CASSAQQGGNQPQHF
CDR3 length: 18; D gene: TRBD2; clone size: .; V gene: TRBV14; J gene: TRBJ2-5; CDR3 DNA: TGTGCCAGCAGCCAAGATCTTTTGGCTAGCGGGGACCAAGAGACCCAGTACTTC; CDR3 protein: CASSQDLLASGDQETQYF
CDR3 length: 14; D gene: .; clone size: once; V gene: TRBV11-2; J gene: TRBJ1-4; CDR3 DNA: TGTGCCAGCAGCTTAGGATCCAGTGGTGAAAAACTGTTTTTT; CDR3 protein: CASSLGSSGEKLFF